Each of the 5 T cell receptor beta chains below was sequenced from the same sample in a study of OX40 agonist ivuxolimab in advanced cancers. Using immunoSEQ multiplex PCR, the repertoire was profiled, and TCRdb retains in-frame clones only, with some absent. The sample lists 90,000 to 100,000 clones, less than 90% occurring once. The sequencing used CD4+ or CD8+ T cells sorted from blood, collected in a trial of the OX40 agonist ivuxolimab. These TCRs come from an adult with an advanced solid tumor such as melanoma, head and neck, liver or kidney cancer.

The V call is TRBV5-1, the J call TRBJ2-1; the match to TRBD2 covers 7 bases. Germline assignment: CDR1 SGHRS and CDR2 YFSETQ. The CDR3 sequence is 14 residues long. V lost 4 bases to trimming and J lost 5 bases; unmatched junction nucleotides: 6. Here the CDR3 reads CASSARDYDNEQFF. CDR3 nucleotides: TGCGCCAGCAGCGCCCGGGACTACGACAATGAGCAGTTCTTC.

This clone was detected only a few times. The rearrangement uses TRBV18 and TRBJ2-7, with TRBD2 as a possible D gene (5 bases). The CDR3 spans 13 residues. Trimming shortened V by 6 bases and J by 6 bases, and 15 bases separated the two germline ends. Germline V gives CDR1 KGHSH, CDR2 LQKENI. The CDR3 loop is CASSPGGRGEQYF. The CDR3, as DNA: TGTGCCAGCTCGCCCGGAGGCCGAGGCGAGCAGTACTTC.

The rearrangement uses TRBV18 and TRBJ2-7, with D perhaps matching TRBD2 (5 bases). This CDR3 region has 11 residues. From germline, CDR1 is KGHSH and CDR2 LQKENI. The V end lost 6 bases, the J end lost 3 bases, and 6 bases lay between the germline ends. The CDR3 bases are TGTGCCAGCTCCCGGGACTACGAGCAGTACTTC. It specifies CASSRDYEQYF.

This clone came up once. The J gene is TRBJ2-3, the V gene TRBV7-2; TRBD2 matches 10 bases. The germline V gene has CDR1 SGHTA and CDR2 FQGNSA. Germline trimming cut 8 bases from V and 0 bases from J; bases unmatched to any gene: 8. The CDR3 is 16 residues long. In DNA, the CDR3 is TGTGCCAGCTCCACGCCGGGACTAGCGAGCACAGATACGCAGTATTTT. Translated: CASSTPGLASTDTQYF.

This clone has only one observation. V is TRBV4-3 and J is TRBJ1-1; no clear D. V gave up 1 base and J gave up 1 base, with 4 bases separating them. The CDR3 sequence is 13 residues long. Germline lookup yields CDR1 LGHNA and CDR2 YSLEER. The CDR3 nucleotides are TGCGCCAGCAGCCAAGCGAGGAACACTGAAGCTTTCTTT. Translating it yields CASSQARNTEAFF.